This TCR beta chain was recorded in a study of regulatory T cells in long-lasting Graves disease. The germline V and J ends were trimmed by 5 bases and 3 bases, with 17 bases remaining between them. From germline, CDR1 is MDHEN and CDR2 SYDVKM. The CDR3 has 16 residues. Broader study findings: Lower TCR diversity characterized persistent Graves' patients relative to newly diagnosed patients.

CDR3 regions were amplified by Arm-PCR using iRepertoire HTBI primers to build TCR beta libraries. TCRdb re-analysed the multiplex PCR reads in MiXCR, keeping a single row per CDR3 protein. The repertoire holds 300,000 to 400,000 distinct CDR3 sequences, with 15% as singletons. Specified time point: newly diagnosed GD, antithyroid drugs for less than 3 months. PBMCs were the source of the RNA used for TCR sequencing. The authors drew patients from an endocrinology department in Xi'an, China. Ten or more counts support this clonotype. Its specificity is not known. The chain has TRBV28 and TRBJ1-5; D is undetermined. The source of this sequence is a female donor with Graves disease. The sample in question was peripheral blood mononuclear cells (PBMCs), obtained at new diagnosis, from a patient treated with antithyroid drugs. The CDR3 DNA reads TGTGCCAGCAGTCCCACAAGAAACGCCATCAATCAGCCCCAGCATTTT. The encoded protein is CASSPTRNAINQPQHF. Together with reference TRBV28 and TRBJ1-5, the CDR3 gives the full variable domain: DVKVTQSSRYLVKRTGEKVFLECVQDMDHENMFWYRQDPGLGLRLIYFSYDVKMKEKGDIPEGYSVSREKKERFSLILESASTNQTSMYLCASSPTRNAINQPQHFGDGTRLSIL.